These 19 T cell receptor beta chains were all obtained from the same sample, sequenced in a study of blood T cell repertoires in COVID-19. Some clones are missing from TCRdb's copy, which holds only in-frame ones; the method was immunoSEQ multiplex PCR. Among about 190,000 clones listed, less than 85% were seen once. Input material: PBMCs or T cells enriched from blood (not recorded which). Receptors originate from a woman in her thirties who had recovered from COVID-19.

V gene TRBV5-1 combines with J gene TRBJ2-7; D might be TRBD1 (5 bases). Trimming cost V 1 base and J 4 bases, with 12 bases left between them. The germline V gene encodes CDR1 SGHRS and CDR2 YFSETQ. The CDR3 is made up of 14 amino acids. CDR3 DNA: TGCGCCAGCAGCTTGACCGCAGGGATTTACGAGCAGTACTTC. Protein product: CASSLTAGIYEQYF.

The chain links TRBV7-9 to TRBJ1-1, with a possible D match to TRBD1 (5 bases). Germline V gene sequence: CDR1 SEHNR, CDR2 FQNEAQ (reference sequence). The V end lost 4 bases, the J end lost 6 bases, and 15 bases lay between the germline ends. The CDR3 length is 14 residues. This CDR3 is CASSSPGGVAEAFF. CDR3 sequence (DNA): TGTGCCAGCAGCTCGCCCGGAGGGGTGGCTGAAGCTTTCTTT.

The chain combines TRBV10-3 with TRBJ1-5; D is uncertain. This CDR3 has 15 amino acids. Trimming removed 3 bases at V and 0 bases at J, with 9 bases between. The germline gives CDR1 ENHRY, CDR2 SYGVKD. CDR3 sequence: CAISDSQNSNQPQHF. The CDR3 bases are TGTGCCATCAGTGACTCCCAGAATAGCAATCAGCCCCAGCATTTT.

The chain has TRBV9 and TRBJ1-2, with D maybe TRBD1 (6 bases). This CDR3 is built from 16 residues. V dropped 3 bases and J dropped 3 bases, with 18 bases sitting between them. Germline V lookup: CDR1 SGDLS, CDR2 YYNGEE. For the CDR3, the DNA is TGTGCCAGCAGCGCGTTAGGGGGGGATCGGCACTATGGCTACACCTTC. Translated, it gives CASSALGGDRHYGYTF.

The chain employs TRBV30 and TRBJ1-1; 9 bases line up with TRBD1. The germline V gene encodes CDR1 GTSNPN and CDR2 SVGIG (reference sequence). The CDR3 sequence is 13 residues long. V trimming: 3 bases; J trimming: 5 bases; junction bases outside the gene matches: 4. Here the CDR3 DNA reads TGTGCCTGGAGCCAGGACAGGGGAACTGAAGCTTTCTTT. Translation: CAWSQDRGTEAFF.

The rearrangement links TRBV18 to TRBJ2-1; TRBD2 aligns across 8 bases. The CDR3 consists of 18 residues. After removal of 4 bases from V and 7 bases from J, the junction contained 18 bases not matched to a gene. Germline CDR1 is KGHSH and CDR2 is LQKENI. This chain's CDR3 is CASSLPQGLGPVLNEQFF. CDR3 bases: TGTGCCAGCTCACTCCCCCAGGGACTAGGTCCGGTGCTTAATGAGCAGTTCTTC.

This clone was seen once. The chain has TRBV16 and TRBJ1-2, with D perhaps matching TRBD1 (6 bases). The CDR3 runs to 12 residues. Trimming removed 3 bases at V and 4 bases at J, with 6 bases between. Germline CDR1 is KGHSY and CDR2 is FQNENV. The CDR3: CASSQDSYGYTF. The DNA of the CDR3 is TGTGCCAGCAGCCAGGACAGCTATGGCTACACCTTC.

V gene TRBV18 combines with J gene TRBJ2-7, with 9 nucleotides matching TRBD1. J gave up 3 bases and V 5 bases, and 5 bases lay outside the gene matches. This CDR3 has 14 amino acids. Germline lookup yields CDR1 KGHSH and CDR2 LQKENI. As DNA, the CDR3 is TGTGCCAGCTCATCGGGACAGGGACACTACGAGCAGTACTTC. Amino acid sequence: CASSSGQGHYEQYF.

In the case of this clone: This CDR3 is also generated by other DNA sequences in the sample. CDR3 DNA sequence: TGTGCCAGCAGTGAGGCTGGCAGCTCCTACAATGAGCAGTTCTTC. Its protein product is CASSEAGSSYNEQFF. This sequence joins TRBV2 and TRBJ2-1; D not certain. CDR3 length: 15 residues. V was trimmed by 3 bases and J by 0 bases, leaving 9 bases between them. The germline V gene has CDR1 SNHLY and CDR2 FYNNEI.

The chain carries TRBV28 and TRBJ2-7; D is unresolved. The germline V gene encodes CDR1 MDHEN and CDR2 SYDVKM. Trimming took 2 bases from V and 0 from J, leaving 8 bases between them. The CDR3 contains 14 residues. CDR3 in DNA: TGTGCCAGCAGTTTAGCACACAACTCCTACGAGCAGTACGTC. Translation: CASSLAHNSYEQYV.

This clone was seen more than once but under ten times. As DNA, the CDR3 is TGTGCCAGCAGTTTTCTGGGTAGCAATTCACCCCTCCACTTT. Translated: CASSFLGSNSPLHF. This chain joins TRBV28 and TRBJ1-6; no clear D gene. The CDR3 totals 14 residues. Trimming stripped 3 bases from V and 7 bases from J, with 10 bases between. Germline V CDR1 and CDR2: MDHEN, SYDVKM.

The genes are TRBV9 and TRBJ2-5; 11 positions match TRBD2. CDR1 and CDR2 (germline): SGDLS, YYNGEE. The CDR3 has 14 residues. J gave up 4 bases and V 3 bases, and 2 bases lay outside the gene matches. The CDR3 here is CASSDSGRGETQYF. The CDR3 region has the DNA TGTGCCAGCAGCGATAGCGGGAGGGGAGAGACCCAGTACTTC.

J is TRBJ1-2 and V is TRBV5-4; 8 positions agree with TRBD1. J gave up 2 bases and V 4 bases, and 4 bases lay outside the gene matches. The CDR3 length is 14 residues. CDR1 and CDR2 from the germline V gene are SGHNT and YYREEE (reference sequence). In DNA, the CDR3 is TGTGCCAGCAGCCCGACAGGGGAGAACTATGGCTACACCTTC. This encodes CASSPTGENYGYTF.

This sequence joins TRBV28 and TRBJ2-1; 10 nucleotides agree with TRBD1. V dropped 3 bases and J dropped 10; count of bases not matched to a gene: 12. In germline, CDR1 is MDHEN, CDR2 SYDVKM. The CDR3 totals 16 residues. This CDR3 is CASSFPGTPDRGEQFF. The DNA of the CDR3 is TGTGCCAGCAGTTTCCCTGGTACGCCGGACAGGGGGGAGCAGTTCTTC.

The chain recombines TRBV28 with TRBJ2-7; 8 bases align to TRBD2. The CDR3 extends over 13 amino acids. The junction had 2 bases not matched to a gene; V was cut back by 7 bases and J by 0 bases. Looked up from germline, CDR1 is MDHEN and CDR2 is SYDVKM. CDR3 region: CASKRGPSYEQYF. The CDR3 DNA is TGTGCCAGCAAGCGGGGGCCCTCCTACGAGCAGTACTTC.

The rearrangement links TRBV24-1 to TRBJ2-5; 7 bases fit TRBD1. CDR3 length: 17 residues. Germline V gene lookup returns CDR1 KGHDR and CDR2 SFDVKD. V shed 1 base, J shed 4 bases, and the junction held 11 bases outside the gene matches. The CDR3 region is CATSDFGGQTGLETQYF. In nucleotides, the CDR3 is TGTGCCACCAGTGATTTTGGGGGACAGACCGGGTTAGAGACCCAGTACTTC.

The table lists this clone with a count of one. The genes are TRBV19 and TRBJ1-1; 8 bases are a match to TRBD1. The CDR3 has 17 residues. Germline V gives CDR1 LNHDA, CDR2 SQIVND (reference sequence). V shed 4 bases, J shed 0 bases, and the junction held 10 bases outside the gene matches. The CDR3 loop is CASSRNGQGFMNTEAFF. CDR3 nucleotides: TGTGCCAGTAGTAGAAACGGACAGGGATTCATGAACACTGAAGCTTTCTTT. The variable domain in full, with the rest retrieved from reference TRBV19 and TRBJ1-1, is DGGITQSPKYLFRKEGQNVTLSCEQNLNHDAMYWYRQDPGQGLRLIYYSQIVNDFQKGDIAEGYSVSREKKESFPLTVTSAQKNPTAFYLCASSRNGQGFMNTEAFFGQGTRLTVV.

This clone occurred once. V gene TRBV28 combines with J gene TRBJ1-1; a weak D match, TRBD1 (5 bases). CDR1 and CDR2 from the germline V gene are MDHEN and SYDVKM. The CDR3 extends over 15 amino acids. V lost 6 bases and J lost 4, with 18 bases in between. In nucleotides, the CDR3 is TGTGCCAGCAGCCTATATCAGGCGGGGGGCACTGAAGCTTTCTTT. Translating it yields CASSLYQAGGTEAFF.

This clone was counted once. The gene calls are TRBV2 and TRBJ1-6, with TRBD1 identical over 9 bases. Per the germline V gene, CDR1 is SNHLY and CDR2 is FYNNEI. Trimming cost V 8 bases and J 9 bases; bases outside gene matches: 5. This CDR3 spans 13 amino acids. The CDR3: CASQGQGTSPLHF. The CDR3 DNA sequence: TGTGCCAGCCAGGGACAGGGCACTTCACCCCTCCACTTT.